Below, 4 T cell receptor beta chains from the same sample are listed, as sequenced in a study of T-cell memory formation after mild COVID-19. TCRdb independently ran MiXCR on the 5' RACE reads; one entry per CDR3 protein. The top ten hold 20% to 25% of the sample, which has about 340,000 distinct CDR3 sequences, around 20% seen once. The specimen was PBMCs or a T cell subset sorted from them (not recorded which). These receptor sequences come from a man aged 18 to 30 who had mild COVID-19 (a few samples of this study predate the infection). Cell type and time point are not known.

This clonotype came up a few times. The J gene is TRBJ1-4, the V gene TRBV7-6; no reliable D call. Trimming left V 4 bases short and J 5 bases short, with 14 bases between. Germline V gene lookup returns CDR1 SGHVS and CDR2 FNYEAQ. This CDR3 region has 15 residues. CDR3 protein: CASSSLGLWNEKLFF. CDR3 nucleotides: TGTGCCAGCAGCTCGTTGGGCCTATGGAATGAAAAACTGTTTTTT. The full variable domain, its missing parts supplied by reference TRBV7-6 and TRBJ1-4, is GAGVSQSPRYKVTKRGQDVALRCDPISGHVSLYWYRQALGQGPEFLTYFNYEAQQDKSGLPNDRFSAERPEGSISTLTIQRTEQRDSAMYRCASSSLGLWNEKLFFGSGTQLSVL.

V usage is TRBV6-5 and J usage is TRBJ2-3; D uncertain. With 8 bases removed from V and 5 bases from J, the gap between germline ends came to 14 bases. CDR1 MNHEY and CDR2 SVGAGI come from the germline V gene. The CDR3 length is 13 residues. The CDR3 region has the DNA TGTGCCAGCCGCCAGCGAAATCAAGATACGCAGTATTTT. Translating gives CASRQRNQDTQYF.

This clonotype was counted only a few times. V usage is TRBV6-2 or TRBV6-3 and J usage is TRBJ2-3; perhaps TRBD2 as D (6 bases). Trimming took off 8 bases at V and 3 bases at J, with 18 bases between the two ends. CDR1 and CDR2 from the germline V gene are MNHEY and SVGEGT. This CDR3 contains 15 residues. In nucleotides, the CDR3 is TGTGCCAGCTCCCACCCGGGGGAGCTTACAGATACGCAGTATTTT. This encodes CASSHPGELTDTQYF.

The V gene is TRBV6-6, the J gene TRBJ2-3; 7 bases line up with TRBD2. Looked up from germline, CDR1 is MNHNY and CDR2 is SVGAGI (reference sequence). Trimming at V came to 3 bases and at J to 0 bases, leaving 15 bases not matched to a gene. This CDR3 is built from 19 residues. In DNA form, the CDR3 reads TGTGCCAGCAGTTATCCCAGCGGGGCAGCGGGGACTAGCACAGATACGCAGTATTTT. Translated: CASSYPSGAAGTSTDTQYF.